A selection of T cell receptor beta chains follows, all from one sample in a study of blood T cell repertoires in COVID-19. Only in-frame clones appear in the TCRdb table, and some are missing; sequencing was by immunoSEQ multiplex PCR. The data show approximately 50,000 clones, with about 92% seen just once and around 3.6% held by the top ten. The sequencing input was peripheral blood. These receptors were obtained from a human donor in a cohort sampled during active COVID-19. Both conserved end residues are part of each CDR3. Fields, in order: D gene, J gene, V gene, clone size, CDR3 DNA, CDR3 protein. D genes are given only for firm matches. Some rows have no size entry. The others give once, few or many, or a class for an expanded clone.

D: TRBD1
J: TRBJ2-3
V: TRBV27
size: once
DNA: TGTGCCAGCAGTTTACAAACAGGGGGTAGCACAGATACGCAGTATTTT
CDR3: CASSLQTGGSTDTQYF

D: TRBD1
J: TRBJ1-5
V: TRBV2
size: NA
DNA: TGTGCCAGCAGGAACAGGGGGGGGGATAATCAGCCCCAGCATTTT
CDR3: CASRNRGGDNQPQHF

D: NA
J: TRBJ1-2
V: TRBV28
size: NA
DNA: TGTGCCAGCAGTTTGGGAGACAATTATGGCTACACCTTC
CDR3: CASSLGDNYGYTF

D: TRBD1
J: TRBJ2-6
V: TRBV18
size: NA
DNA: TGTGCCAGCTCACCGGGGACAGCTGGGGCCAACGTCCTGACTTTC
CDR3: CASSPGTAGANVLTF

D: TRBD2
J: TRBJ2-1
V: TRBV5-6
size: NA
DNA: TGTGCCAGCAGCTTGGGACGGGAGGCATACAATGAGCAGTTCTTC
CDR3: CASSLGREAYNEQFF

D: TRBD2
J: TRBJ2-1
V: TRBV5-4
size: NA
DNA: TGTGCCAGCAGCAGGACTAGCGGGACTAACAATGAGCAGTTCTTC
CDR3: CASSRTSGTNNEQFF

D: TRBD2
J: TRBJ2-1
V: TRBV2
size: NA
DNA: TGTGCCAGCAGGGCACTAGCGGGAGCTTATAATGAGCAGTTCTTC
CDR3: CASRALAGAYNEQFF

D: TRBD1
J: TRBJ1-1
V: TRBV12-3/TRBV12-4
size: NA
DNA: TGTGCCAGCACTCCGGGACAGACGAAGACAGCTTTCTTT
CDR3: CASTPGQTKTAFF

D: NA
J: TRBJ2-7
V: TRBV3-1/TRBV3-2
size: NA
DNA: TGTGCCAGCAGCCGATCGACGGGGGATGAGCAGTACTTC
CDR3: CASSRSTGDEQYF

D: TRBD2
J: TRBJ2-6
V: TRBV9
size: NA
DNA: TGTGCCAGCAGCGTAGCGAGAGCGGGAGGTGTGGCCAACGTCCTGACTTTC
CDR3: CASSVARAGGVANVLTF

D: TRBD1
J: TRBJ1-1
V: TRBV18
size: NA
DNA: TGTGCCACCGCAACAGGGGAGCACACTGAAGCTTTCTTT
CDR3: CATATGEHTEAFF

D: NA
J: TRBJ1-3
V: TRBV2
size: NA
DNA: TGTGCCAGCAGTGAAGCGAACGGCTCTGGAAACACCATATATTTT
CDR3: CASSEANGSGNTIYF

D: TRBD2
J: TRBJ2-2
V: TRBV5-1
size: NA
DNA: TGCGCCAGCAGCTTGGTGCTAGCGGGGAACACCGGGGAGCTGTTTTTT
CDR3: CASSLVLAGNTGELFF

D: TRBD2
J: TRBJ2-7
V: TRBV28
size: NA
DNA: TGTGCCAGCACGACTAGCGGGAGGGACTACGAGCAGTACTTC
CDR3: CASTTSGRDYEQYF

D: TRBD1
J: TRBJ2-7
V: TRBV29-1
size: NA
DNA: TGCAGCGTCTCCAGACAGGGTATGGAGTACGAGCAGTACTTC
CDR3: CSVSRQGMEYEQYF

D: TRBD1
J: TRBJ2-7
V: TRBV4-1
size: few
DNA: TGCGCCAGCAGCCGCCTTCCGGGACAGGGGGCGAGAGAGCAGTACTTC
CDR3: CASSRLPGQGAREQYF

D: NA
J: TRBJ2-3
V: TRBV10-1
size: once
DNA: TGCGCCAGCAGTAGCGCCTTCACAGATACGCAGTATTTT
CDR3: CASSSAFTDTQYF

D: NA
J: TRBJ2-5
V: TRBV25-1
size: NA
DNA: TGTGCCAGCAGTGAATGGGCAGGGGAGGAGACCCAGTACTTC
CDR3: CASSEWAGEETQYF

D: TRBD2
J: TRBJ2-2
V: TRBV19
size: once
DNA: TGTGCCAGTAGTATAACGCTAGCGGCTACCGGGGAGCTGTTTTTT
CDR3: CASSITLAATGELFF

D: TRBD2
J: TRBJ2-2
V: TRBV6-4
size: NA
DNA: TGTGCCAGCAGTCCAGCGGGAGACACCGGGGAGCTGTTTTTT
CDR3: CASSPAGDTGELFF

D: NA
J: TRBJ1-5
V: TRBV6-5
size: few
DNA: TGTGCCAGCAACCGTCAGGGGCAGCCCCAGCATTTT
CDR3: CASNRQGQPQHF

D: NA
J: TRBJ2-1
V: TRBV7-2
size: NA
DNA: TGTGCCAGCAGCTTAGGAATAGCGGTCAATGAGCAGTTCTTC
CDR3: CASSLGIAVNEQFF

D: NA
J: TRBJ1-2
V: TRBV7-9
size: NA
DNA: TGTGCCAGCAGCGCGGGGACGGCCGAACGATCCTATGGCTACACCTTC
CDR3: CASSAGTAERSYGYTF

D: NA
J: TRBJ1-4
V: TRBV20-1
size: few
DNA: TGCAGTGCTCCCGCAGTTGAAAAACTGTTTTTT
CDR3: CSAPAVEKLFF

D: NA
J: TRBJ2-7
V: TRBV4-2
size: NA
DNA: TGTGCCAGCAGTTCACAGGCCCCCTACGAGCAGTACTTC
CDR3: CASSSQAPYEQYF

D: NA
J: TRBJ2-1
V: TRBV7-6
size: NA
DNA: TGTGCCAGCAGCGCAAGCGCCGGGACAACGACAAACAATGAGCAGTTCTTC
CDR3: CASSASAGTTTNNEQFF

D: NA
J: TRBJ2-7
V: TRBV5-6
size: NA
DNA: TGTGCCAGCAGCTTGGTCGGGGGACTCTCCTACGAGCAGTACTTC
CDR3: CASSLVGGLSYEQYF

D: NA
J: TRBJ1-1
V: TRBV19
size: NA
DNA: TGTGCCAGCAGGCGGGCAGGGGTGGCTGAAGCTTTCTTT
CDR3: CASRRAGVAEAFF

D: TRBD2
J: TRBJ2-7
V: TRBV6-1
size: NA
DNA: TGTGCCAGCAGTGAAGGAGGGGGACTAGCGGGGAGATCCTACGAGCAGTACTTC
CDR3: CASSEGGGLAGRSYEQYF

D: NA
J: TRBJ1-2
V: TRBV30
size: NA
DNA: TGTGCCTGGGGCCGGGGCAGGGGCTATGGCTACACCTTC
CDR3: CAWGRGRGYGYTF

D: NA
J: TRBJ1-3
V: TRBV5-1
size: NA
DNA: TGCGCCAGCAGCTTGATCCCTGCGGTTGACTCTGGAAACACCATATATTTT
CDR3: CASSLIPAVDSGNTIYF

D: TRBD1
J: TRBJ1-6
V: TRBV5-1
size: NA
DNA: TGCGCCAGCAGCGCTGATGATGGACAGGGAAATTCACCCCTCCACTTT
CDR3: CASSADDGQGNSPLHF

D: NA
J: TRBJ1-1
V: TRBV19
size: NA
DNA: TGTGCCAGTAGTGTACAGGGCCCCACTGAAGCTTTCTTT
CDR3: CASSVQGPTEAFF

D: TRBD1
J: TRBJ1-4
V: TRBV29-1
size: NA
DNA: TGCAGCGTTGAGCTAGGGGACAGCTCAAATGAAAAACTGTTTTTT
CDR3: CSVELGDSSNEKLFF

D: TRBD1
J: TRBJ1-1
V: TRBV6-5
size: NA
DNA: TGTGCCAGCAGTTCGACAGGGGTGTACACTGAAGCTTTCTTT
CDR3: CASSSTGVYTEAFF

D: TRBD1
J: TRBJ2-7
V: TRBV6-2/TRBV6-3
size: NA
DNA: TGTGCCAGCAGTTTCGACAGGGGGGCTTTCTACGAGCAGTACTTC
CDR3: CASSFDRGAFYEQYF